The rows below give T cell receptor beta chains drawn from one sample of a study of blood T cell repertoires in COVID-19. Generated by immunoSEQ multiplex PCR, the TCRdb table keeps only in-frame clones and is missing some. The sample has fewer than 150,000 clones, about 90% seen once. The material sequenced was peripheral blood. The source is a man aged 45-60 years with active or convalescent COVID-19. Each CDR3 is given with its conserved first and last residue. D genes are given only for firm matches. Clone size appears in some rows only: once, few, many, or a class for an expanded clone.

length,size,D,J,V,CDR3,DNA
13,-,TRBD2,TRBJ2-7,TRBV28,CASSFRGLVEQYF,TGTGCCAGCAGTTTCCGGGGACTAGTCGAGCAGTACTTC
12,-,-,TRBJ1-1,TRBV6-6,CASRPRQTEAFF,TGTGCCAGCAGACCCAGACAGACTGAAGCTTTCTTT
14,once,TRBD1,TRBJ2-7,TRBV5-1,CASHDRANSYEQYF,TGCGCCAGCCATGACAGGGCCAACTCCTACGAGCAGTACTTC
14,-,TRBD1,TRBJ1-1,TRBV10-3,CAISAGQGNTEAFF,TGTGCCATCAGCGCGGGACAGGGGAACACTGAAGCTTTCTTT
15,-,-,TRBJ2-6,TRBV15,CATILFGTGANVLTF,TGTGCCACCATCCTTTTCGGGACTGGGGCCAACGTCCTGACTTTC
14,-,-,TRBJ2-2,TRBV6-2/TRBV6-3,CASSVVGDTGELFF,TGTGCCAGCAGTGTTGTAGGGGACACCGGGGAGCTGTTTTTT
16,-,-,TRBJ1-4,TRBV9,CASSVGTGSTNEKLFF,TGTGCCAGCAGCGTGGGAACAGGGTCTACTAATGAAAAACTGTTTTTT
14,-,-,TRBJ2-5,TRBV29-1,CSATSDSGIGAQYF,TGCAGCGCCACCTCGGACAGCGGGATAGGGGCCCAGTACTTC
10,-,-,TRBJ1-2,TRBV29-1,CSVYPPGYTF,TGCAGCGTTTATCCTCCTGGCTACACCTTC
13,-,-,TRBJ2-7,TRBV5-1,CASSLGYRDEQYF,TGCGCCAGCAGCTTGGGATACAGGGACGAGCAGTACTTC
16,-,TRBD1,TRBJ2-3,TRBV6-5,CASSSETGMGTDTQYF,TGTGCCAGCAGTTCCGAGACAGGGATGGGGACAGATACGCAGTATTTT
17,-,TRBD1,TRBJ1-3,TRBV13,CASSSSGTGGTGNTIYF,TGTGCCAGCAGCTCTTCAGGGACAGGGGGCACTGGAAACACCATATATTTT
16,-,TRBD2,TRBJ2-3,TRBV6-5,CASSYAPSGGIDTQYF,TGTGCCAGCAGTTATGCCCCGAGCGGGGGGATAGATACGCAGTATTTT
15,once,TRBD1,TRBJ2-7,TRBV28,CASSTRYRGTYEQYF,TGTGCCAGCAGTACTCGCTACAGGGGGACTTACGAGCAGTACTTC
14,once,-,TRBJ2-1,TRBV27,CASSLSRDRNEQFF,TGTGCCAGCAGTTTATCCCGGGATAGGAATGAGCAGTTCTTC
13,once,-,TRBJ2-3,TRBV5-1,CASSSVFTDTQYF,TGCGCCAGCAGCTCAGTTTTCACAGATACGCAGTATTTT
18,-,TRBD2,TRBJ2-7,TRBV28,CASSPRTSGRARSYEQYF,TGTGCCAGCAGTCCTCGGACTAGCGGGAGGGCCCGGTCCTACGAGCAGTACTTC
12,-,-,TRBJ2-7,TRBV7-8,CASSRYSYEQYF,TGTGCCAGCAGCCGATACTCCTACGAGCAGTACTTC
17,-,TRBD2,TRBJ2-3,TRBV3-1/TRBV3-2,CASSQDLTSGVGGTQYF,TGTGCCAGCAGCCAAGATCTCACTAGCGGAGTGGGGGGGACGCAGTATTTT
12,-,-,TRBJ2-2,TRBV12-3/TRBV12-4,CASTRGGGELFF,TGTGCCAGCACCCGCGGTGGGGGGGAGCTGTTTTTT
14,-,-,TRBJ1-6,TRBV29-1,CSAREPFPDSPLHF,TGCAGCGCTAGGGAGCCTTTCCCAGATTCACCCCTCCACTTT
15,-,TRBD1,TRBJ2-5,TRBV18,CASSRTGGLEETQYF,TGTGCCAGCTCACGGACAGGGGGCTTAGAAGAGACCCAGTACTTC
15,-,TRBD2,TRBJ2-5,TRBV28,CASSGTSGIQETQYF,TGTGCCAGCAGTGGGACTAGCGGAATCCAAGAGACCCAGTACTTC
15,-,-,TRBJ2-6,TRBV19,CASSPHRSGANVLTF,TGTGCCAGTAGTCCACACAGATCTGGGGCCAACGTCCTGACTTTC
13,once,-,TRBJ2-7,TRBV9,CASSVDSSYEQYF,TGTGCCAGCAGCGTAGACAGCTCCTACGAGCAGTACTTC
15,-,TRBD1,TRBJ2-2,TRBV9,CASSARTGGTGELFF,TGTGCCAGCAGCGCCAGGACAGGGGGCACCGGGGAGCTGTTTTTT
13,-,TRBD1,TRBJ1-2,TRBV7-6,CASSSGQNYGYTF,TGTGCCAGCAGCTCGGGACAGAACTATGGCTACACCTTC
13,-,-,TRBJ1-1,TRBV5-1,CASSGRVNTEAFF,TGCGCCAGCAGCGGCAGGGTCAACACTGAAGCTTTCTTT
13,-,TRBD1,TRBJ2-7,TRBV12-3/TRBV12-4,CASRGTGKYEQYF,TGTGCCAGCAGGGGGACAGGGAAATACGAGCAGTACTTC
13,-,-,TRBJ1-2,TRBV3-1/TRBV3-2,CASSQVRDMGYTF,TGTGCCAGCAGCCAAGTTAGGGACATGGGCTACACCTTC
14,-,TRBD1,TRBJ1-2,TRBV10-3,CAISLGQGDYGYTF,TGTGCCATCAGCCTGGGACAGGGGGACTATGGCTACACCTTC
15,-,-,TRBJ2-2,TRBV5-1,CASSPRLGATGELFF,TGCGCCAGCAGCCCCCGTCTAGGGGCAACCGGGGAGCTGTTTTTT
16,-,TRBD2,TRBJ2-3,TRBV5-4,CASSLTSGRPTDTQYF,TGTGCCAGCAGCTTAACTAGCGGGAGACCCACAGATACGCAGTATTTT
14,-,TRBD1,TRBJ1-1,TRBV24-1,CATSEGGGNTEAFF,TGTGCCACCAGTGAAGGGGGCGGGAACACTGAAGCTTTCTTT
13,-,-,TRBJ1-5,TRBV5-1,CASSLGVNQPQHF,TGCGCCAGCAGCTTAGGGGTCAATCAGCCCCAGCATTTT
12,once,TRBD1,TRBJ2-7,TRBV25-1,CASLDRVDEQYF,TGTGCCAGCCTGGACAGGGTGGACGAGCAGTACTTC
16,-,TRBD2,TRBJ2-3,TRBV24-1,CATSDYTSVGTDTQYF,TGTGCCACCAGTGATTACACTAGCGTCGGCACAGATACGCAGTATTTT
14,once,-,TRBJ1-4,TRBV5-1,CASSFAGVNEKLFF,TGCGCCAGCAGCTTTGCGGGGGTAAATGAAAAACTGTTTTTT
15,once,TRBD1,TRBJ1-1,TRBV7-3,CASSPTQGAMTEAFF,TGTGCCAGCAGCCCGACACAGGGGGCGATGACTGAAGCTTTCTTT
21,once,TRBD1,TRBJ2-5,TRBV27,CASGSRDRAASGPTLKETQYF,TGTGCCAGCGGGTCCCGGGACAGGGCTGCTAGCGGCCCCACACTTAAAGAGACCCAGTACTTC
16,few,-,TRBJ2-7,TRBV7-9,CASSLADSLNSYEQYF,TGTGCCAGCAGCTTAGCGGATAGCCTAAACTCCTACGAGCAGTACTTC
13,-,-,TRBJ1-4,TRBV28,CASNLARNEKLFF,TGTGCCAGCAATTTAGCCAGAAATGAAAAACTGTTTTTT
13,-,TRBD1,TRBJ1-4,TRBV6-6,CASRGQSNEKLFF,TGTGCCAGCAGGGGACAGAGTAATGAAAAACTGTTTTTT
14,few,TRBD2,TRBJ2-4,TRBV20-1,CSASRSGLGPIQYF,TGCAGTGCTAGTAGATCGGGACTAGGACCCATTCAGTACTTC
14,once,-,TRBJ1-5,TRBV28,CASSLSPRDQPQHF,TGTGCCAGCAGTTTATCGCCGCGGGATCAGCCCCAGCATTTT
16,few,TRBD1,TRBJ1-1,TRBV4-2,CASSQGTGGARTEAFF,TGTGCCAGCAGCCAGGGGACAGGGGGCGCTCGGACTGAAGCTTTCTTT
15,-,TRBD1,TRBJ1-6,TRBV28,CASSSGGEGNSPLHF,TGTGCCAGCAGTTCAGGGGGTGAGGGTAATTCACCCCTCCACTTT
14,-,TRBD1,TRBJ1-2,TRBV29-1,CSVEDRGPSYGYTF,TGCAGCGTTGAAGACAGGGGGCCGAGCTATGGCTACACCTTC
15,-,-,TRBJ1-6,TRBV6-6,CASSYYGEGNSPLHF,TGTGCCAGCAGTTACTACGGCGAGGGAAATTCACCCCTCCACTTT
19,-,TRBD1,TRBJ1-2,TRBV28,CASSTIETGGNPLFYGYTF,TGTGCCAGCAGCACTATTGAAACAGGGGGAAATCCTCTCTTCTATGGCTACACCTTC
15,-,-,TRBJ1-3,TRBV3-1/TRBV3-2,CASSQGLQGRNTIYF,TGTGCCAGCAGCCAAGGTCTACAGGGAAGAAACACCATATATTTT
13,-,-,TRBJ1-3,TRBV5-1,CASSRGSGNTIYF,TGCGCCAGCAGCCGGGGCTCTGGAAACACCATATATTTT
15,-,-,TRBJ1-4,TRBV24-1,CATSDGGGTNEKLFF,TGTGCCACCAGTGATGGAGGAGGGACTAATGAAAAACTGTTTTTT
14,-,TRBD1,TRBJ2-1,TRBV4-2,CASSLTGVYNEQFF,TGTGCCAGCAGCCTGACAGGGGTCTACAATGAGCAGTTCTTC
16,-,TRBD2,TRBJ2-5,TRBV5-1,CASSLAIAGVGETQYF,TGCGCCAGCAGCTTGGCCATAGCGGGAGTTGGTGAGACCCAGTACTTC
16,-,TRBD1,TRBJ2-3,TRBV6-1,CASSARQGDRADTQYF,TGTGCCAGCAGTGCTAGACAGGGGGATAGGGCAGATACGCAGTATTTT
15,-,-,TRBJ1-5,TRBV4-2,CASSHDQGNNQPQHF,TGTGCCAGCAGCCACGACCAGGGGAACAATCAGCCCCAGCATTTT